These 7 T cell receptor delta chains share one sample of origin, sequenced in a study of gamma-delta T cells after stem cell transplantation. TCRdb re-called the RT-PCR reads using CATT. The table includes thousands of delta-chain clones, 15% to 20% detected once. Sequencing was done on a sample of gamma-delta T cells. These receptors came from a human donor. It is not recorded whose cells these are; they may come from a transplant donor.

The sample holds a few counts of this clone. Translating the DNA gives a protein that differs from the TCRdb entry at residue 7; the protein shown here is that DNA translation. The chain has TRDV2 and TRDJ1; D is ambiguous. The CDR3 covers 15 residues. Trimming left V 3 bases short and J 0 bases short, with 13 bases between. The V gene's germline CDR1 is GEAIGNYY and CDR2 EKD. CDR3 region: CACDGIPSNTDKLIF. The DNA of the CDR3 is TGTGCCTGTGACGGCATCCCCTCGAACACCGATAAACTCATCTTT.

This clone is deemed medium-sized. The gene calls are TRDV2 and TRDJ1; the D is unclear. This CDR3 is built from 15 residues. Between the trimmed V and J ends, which lost 3 bases and 0 bases, there was a span of 13 bases. The germline V gene has CDR1 GEAIGNYY and CDR2 EKD. In nucleotides, the CDR3 is TGTGCCTGTGACGGCATCTCCTCGAACACCGATAAACTCATCTTT. It specifies CACDGISSNTDKLIF.

The chain combines TRDV2 with TRDJ3; D is perhaps TRDD3 (5 bases). The V end lost 0 bases, the J end lost 2 bases, and 16 bases lay between the germline ends. Germline V CDR1 and CDR2: GEAIGNYY, EKD. This CDR3 region has 19 residues. CDR3 region: CACDTVISGKAWDTRQMFF. The DNA of the CDR3 is TGTGCCTGTGACACCGTAATCTCTGGGAAAGCCTGGGACACCCGACAGATGTTTTTC.

This clone qualifies as medium-sized (0.01 to 0.1%). The rearrangement joins TRDV2 to TRDJ1; tentative D call: TRDD3 (5 bases). Germline lookup yields CDR1 GEAIGNYY and CDR2 EKD. This CDR3 contains 17 residues. Trimming took off 0 bases at V and 4 bases at J, with 20 bases between the two ends. The CDR3 loop reads CACDTVTKSRDVDKLIF. For the CDR3, the DNA is TGTGCCTGTGACACCGTGACCAAATCTAGGGATGTCGATAAACTCATCTTT.

This clone is judged medium-sized (0.01 to 0.1%). The chain couples TRDV2 to TRDJ1; 10 bases match TRDD3. Unmatched junction bases numbered 10, after V lost 3 bases and J lost 1 base. Germline V gene data show CDR1 as GEAIGNYY and CDR2 as EKD. This CDR3 contains 17 residues. The CDR3 sequence: CACDLLGDGRGTDKLIF. CDR3 nucleotides: TGTGCCTGTGACCTACTGGGGGATGGGAGAGGCACCGATAAACTCATCTTT.

This clone occurred a few times. A much larger clone differs from this one at a single base, so this may be a read error. The sample has other DNA sequences that encode this CDR3 too. This chain connects TRDV2 to TRDJ1, with unresolved D. This CDR3 comprises 17 residues. Germline assignment: CDR1 GEAIGNYY and CDR2 EKD. V was cut by 0 bases and J by 0 bases, with 16 bases left in between. The CDR3 spells CACDTVRSTPYTDKLIF. CDR3 sequence (DNA): TGTGCCTGTGACACCGTAAGGAGCACGCCGTACACCGATAAACTCATCTTT.

The chain is built from TRDV2 and TRDJ1; TRDD3 matches at 13 bases. V was clipped by 6 bases and J by 3 bases; unmatched bases: 36. The CDR3 is made up of 25 amino acids. Germline V CDR1 and CDR2: GEAIGNYY, EKD. The CDR3 here is CACFLLDTGGYADAHPFPTSDKLIF. As DNA, the CDR3 is TGTGCCTGTTTCCTCCTTGACACTGGGGGATACGCGGATGCTCACCCATTCCCAACTTCCGATAAACTCATCTTT.